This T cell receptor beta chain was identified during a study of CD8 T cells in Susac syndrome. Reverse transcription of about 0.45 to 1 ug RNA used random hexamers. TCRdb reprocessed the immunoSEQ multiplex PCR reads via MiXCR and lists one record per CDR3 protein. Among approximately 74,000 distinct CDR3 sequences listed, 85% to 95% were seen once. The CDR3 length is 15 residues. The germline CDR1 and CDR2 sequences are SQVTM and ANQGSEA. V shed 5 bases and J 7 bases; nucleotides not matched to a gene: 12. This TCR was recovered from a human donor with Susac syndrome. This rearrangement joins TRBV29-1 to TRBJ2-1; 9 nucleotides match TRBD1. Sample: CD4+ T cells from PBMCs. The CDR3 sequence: CSVSHRGLLGNEQFF. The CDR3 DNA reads TGCAGCGTTAGCCACAGGGGGCTCCTTGGAAATGAGCAGTTCTTC.